Listed below are T cell receptor beta chains from one sample, sequenced in a study of blood T cell repertoires in COVID-19. Measured with immunoSEQ multiplex PCR; TCRdb has only the in-frame clones, and not every one. The data hold around 160,000 clones, with around four fifths observed a single time. Sequenced input: peripheral blood. These receptors all come from a human donor in a cohort sampled during active COVID-19. Each CDR3 is given with its conserved first and last residue. The D gene is left open where the match is weak. Size tells how often a clone was seen (once, few, many) or the class of an expanded clone, and some rows leave it out.

d_gene	j_gene	abundance	v_gene	CDR3nt	CDR3aa
TRBD2	TRBJ2-1	.	TRBV7-2	TGTGCCAGCAGCTTAGCAAGGCGCGGGGGGAGCTACAATGAGCAGTTCTTC	CASSLARRGGSYNEQFF
TRBD1	TRBJ2-7	.	TRBV4-1	TGCGCCAGCAGCCAAGATGATGTGGGGTTGGACAGGGGGCTTTGGGAGCAGTACTTC	CASSQDDVGLDRGLWEQYF
.	TRBJ1-2	.	TRBV18	TGTGCCAGCTCACCGAGTACGGGGGGCCGTGGCTACACCTTC	CASSPSTGGRGYTF
TRBD2	TRBJ2-7	.	TRBV19	TGTGCCAGTAGGCGCGGGAGAGAGCAGTACTTC	CASRRGREQYF
TRBD1	TRBJ2-1	.	TRBV27	TGTGCCAGCAGTTTACTAGGACAGGCAAGCTCCTACAATGAGCAGTTCTTC	CASSLLGQASSYNEQFF
.	TRBJ1-4	.	TRBV30	TGTGCCTGGAGTCAAGGGAGTGAGGAAAAACTGTTTTTT	CAWSQGSEEKLFF
.	TRBJ1-4	.	TRBV24-1	TGTGCCACCAGTGAGTGGGGGCGATTAACTAATGAAAAACTGTTTTTT	CATSEWGRLTNEKLFF
.	TRBJ1-2	.	TRBV28	TGTGCCAGCAGTACGGCGGTGAACTATGGCTACACCTTC	CASSTAVNYGYTF
.	TRBJ2-2	.	TRBV5-1	TGCGCCAGCAGCGGGCAGAACACCGGGGAGCTGTTTTTT	CASSGQNTGELFF
.	TRBJ2-7	.	TRBV28	TGTGCCAGCAGCCAGGGCCGTCCCAGCTCCTACGAGCAGTACTTC	CASSQGRPSSYEQYF
TRBD1	TRBJ2-3	.	TRBV5-4	TGTGCCAGCAGCTTGGGAGGGGGCGGTAACACAGATACGCAGTATTTT	CASSLGGGGNTDTQYF
TRBD1	TRBJ1-2	once	TRBV6-2/TRBV6-3	TGTGCCAGCAGTACCTGGGACAGTGCCTCGAAGAACTATGGCTACACCTTC	CASSTWDSASKNYGYTF
TRBD1	TRBJ1-5	.	TRBV3-1/TRBV3-2	TGTGCCAGCAGCCAATACCGGACAGGGGGCCAGAATCAGCCCCAGCATTTT	CASSQYRTGGQNQPQHF
.	TRBJ1-5	.	TRBV19	TGTGCCAGCACAGGGTATAGCAATCAGCCCCAGCATTTT	CASTGYSNQPQHF
.	TRBJ2-3	.	TRBV5-1	TGCGCCAGCAGCAACTCACAGGCAGATACGCAGTATTTT	CASSNSQADTQYF
.	TRBJ2-1	.	TRBV24-1	TGTGCCACCAGTGATTACAAGGGGGGGAATGAGCAGTTCTTC	CATSDYKGGNEQFF
TRBD1	TRBJ2-3	once	TRBV4-1	TGCGCCAGCAGCCATGTGGGACAGACTAGCACAGATACGCAGTATTTT	CASSHVGQTSTDTQYF
.	TRBJ1-5	.	TRBV19	TGTGCCAGTAGTACGGTGCCTGTCAATCAGCCCCAGCATTTT	CASSTVPVNQPQHF
.	TRBJ1-2	.	TRBV7-3	TGTGCCAGCAGCTTGGACACGAACTATGGCTACACCTTC	CASSLDTNYGYTF
TRBD1	TRBJ2-1	.	TRBV5-5	TGTGCCAGCAGCCGGGGACAGGGGACCGCCAATGAGCAGTTCTTC	CASSRGQGTANEQFF
TRBD1	TRBJ2-7	.	TRBV29-1	TGCAGCGTACGAATTAATACAGGGGGGGAGCAGTACTTC	CSVRINTGGEQYF
.	TRBJ2-7	.	TRBV4-1	TGCGCCAGCAGCCAGACCCGAGGGGGGGTGGCCTACGAGCAGTACTTC	CASSQTRGGVAYEQYF
TRBD1	TRBJ1-5	.	TRBV28	TGTGCCGGACGACAGGGCGCGGTAGGCAATCAGCCCCAGCATTTT	CAGRQGAVGNQPQHF
TRBD1	TRBJ1-1	.	TRBV10-3	TGTGCCATCAGCCTTCATCTTAGGACAGGGACCACTGAAGCTTTCTTT	CAISLHLRTGTTEAFF
.	TRBJ2-7	.	TRBV11-2	TGTGCCAGCAGCTTAGGGCTACAGGGTGGGAACGAGCAGTACTTC	CASSLGLQGGNEQYF
.	TRBJ2-7	.	TRBV11-3	TGTGCCAGCACCTCAACCGTCGGCGAGCAGTACTTC	CASTSTVGEQYF
.	TRBJ1-5	.	TRBV11-2	TGTGCCAGCAGCTTCAGGGCGGATAGCAATCAGCCCCAGCATTTT	CASSFRADSNQPQHF
.	TRBJ1-2	.	TRBV6-5	TGTGCCAGCAGTCCCGGGGGGGGAGTCGGCTATGGCTACACCTTC	CASSPGGGVGYGYTF